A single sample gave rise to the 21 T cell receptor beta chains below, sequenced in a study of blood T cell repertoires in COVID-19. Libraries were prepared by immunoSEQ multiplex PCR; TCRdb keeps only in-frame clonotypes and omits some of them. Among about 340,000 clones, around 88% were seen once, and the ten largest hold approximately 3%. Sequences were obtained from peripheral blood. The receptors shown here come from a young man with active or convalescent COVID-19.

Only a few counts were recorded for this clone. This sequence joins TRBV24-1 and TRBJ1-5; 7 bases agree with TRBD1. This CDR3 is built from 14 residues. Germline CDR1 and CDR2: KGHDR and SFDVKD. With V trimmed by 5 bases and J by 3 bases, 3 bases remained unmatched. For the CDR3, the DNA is TGTGCCACCAGTGGAGGGGGCATCAATCAGCCCCAGCATTTT. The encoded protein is CATSGGGINQPQHF.

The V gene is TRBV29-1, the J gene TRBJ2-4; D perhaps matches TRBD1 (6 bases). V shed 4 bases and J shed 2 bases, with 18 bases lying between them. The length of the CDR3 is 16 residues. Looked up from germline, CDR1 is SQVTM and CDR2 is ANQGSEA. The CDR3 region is CSVVLPVDRSKNIQYF. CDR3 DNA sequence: TGCAGCGTTGTTCTCCCAGTAGACAGGTCCAAAAACATTCAGTACTTC.

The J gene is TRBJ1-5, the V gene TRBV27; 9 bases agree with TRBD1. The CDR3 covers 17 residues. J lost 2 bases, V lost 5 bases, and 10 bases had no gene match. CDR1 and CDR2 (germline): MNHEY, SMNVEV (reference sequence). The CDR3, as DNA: TGTGCCAGCAGTCCCAACCCCCGGACAGGGGGCAATCAGCCCCAGCATTTT. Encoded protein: CASSPNPRTGGNQPQHF.

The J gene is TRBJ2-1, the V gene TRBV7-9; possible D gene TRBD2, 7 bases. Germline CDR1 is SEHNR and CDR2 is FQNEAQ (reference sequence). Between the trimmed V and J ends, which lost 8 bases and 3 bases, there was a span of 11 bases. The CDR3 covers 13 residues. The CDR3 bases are TGTGCCAGCGGCGGGGGCGGCTACAATGAGCAGTTCTTC. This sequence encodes CASGGGGYNEQFF. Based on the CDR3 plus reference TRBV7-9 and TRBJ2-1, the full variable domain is DTGVSQNPRHKITKRGQNVTFRCDPISEHNRLYWYRQTLGQGPEFLTYFQNEAQLEKSRLLSDRFSAERPKGSFSTLEIQRTEQGDSAMYLCASGGGGYNEQFFGPGTRLTVL.

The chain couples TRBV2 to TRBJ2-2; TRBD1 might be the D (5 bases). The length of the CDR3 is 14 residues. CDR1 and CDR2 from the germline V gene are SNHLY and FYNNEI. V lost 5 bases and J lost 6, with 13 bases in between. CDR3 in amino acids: CASSLGHGAGELFF. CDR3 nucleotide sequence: TGTGCCAGCAGTCTAGGACACGGCGCCGGGGAGCTGTTTTTT.

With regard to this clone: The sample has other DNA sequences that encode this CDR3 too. The CDR3 spells CASCPGRGAGGYTF. For the CDR3, the DNA is TGTGCCAGCTGCCCTGGGAGGGGCGCCGGAGGCTACACCTTC. This chain uses TRBV2 with TRBJ1-2, with D perhaps TRBD1 (5 bases). Germline V lookup: CDR1 SNHLY, CDR2 FYNNEI. The V and J ends lost 8 bases and 8 bases respectively, with 21 bases between them. The CDR3 totals 14 residues.

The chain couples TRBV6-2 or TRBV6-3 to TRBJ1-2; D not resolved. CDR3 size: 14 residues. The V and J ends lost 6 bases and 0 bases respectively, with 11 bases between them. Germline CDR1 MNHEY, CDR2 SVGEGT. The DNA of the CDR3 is TGTGCCAGCAGCCTCGGACTAGCTAACTATGGCTACACCTTC. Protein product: CASSLGLANYGYTF.

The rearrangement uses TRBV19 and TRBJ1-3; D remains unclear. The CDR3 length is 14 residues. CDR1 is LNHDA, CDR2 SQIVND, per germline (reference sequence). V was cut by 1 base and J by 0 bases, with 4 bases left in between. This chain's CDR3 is CASSIGSSGNTIYF. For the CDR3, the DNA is TGTGCCAGTAGTATAGGGAGCTCTGGAAACACCATATATTTT.

The DNA of the CDR3 is TGCGCCAGCAGCTTGGGTCCAGGGCTGGATCTTAATCAGCCCCAGCATTTT. It yields the protein CASSLGPGLDLNQPQHF. The rearrangement joins TRBV5-1 to TRBJ1-5, with D possibly being TRBD1 (5 bases). There are 17 residues in the CDR3. V gave up 0 bases and J gave up 4 bases, with 17 bases separating them. Germline V gene data show CDR1 as SGHRS and CDR2 as YFSETQ.

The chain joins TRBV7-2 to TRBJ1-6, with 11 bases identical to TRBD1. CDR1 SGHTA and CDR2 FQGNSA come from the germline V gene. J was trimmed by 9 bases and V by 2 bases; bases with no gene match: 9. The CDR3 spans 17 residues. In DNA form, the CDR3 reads TGTGCCAGCAGCTTAAGGACAGGGGGCAAGATCAGTTCACCCCTCCACTTT. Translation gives CASSLRTGGKISSPLHF.

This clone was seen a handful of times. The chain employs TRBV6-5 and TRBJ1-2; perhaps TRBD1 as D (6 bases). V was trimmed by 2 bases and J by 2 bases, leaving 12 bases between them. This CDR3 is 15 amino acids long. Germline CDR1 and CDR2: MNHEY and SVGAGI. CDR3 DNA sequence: TGTGCCAGCAGTTACGGTACAGGGTCGAACTATGGCTACACCTTC. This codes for CASSYGTGSNYGYTF.

The CDR3 is CASSQVPPHRYSGNTIYF. CDR3 bases: TGTGCCAGCAGCCAAGTCCCTCCACACAGGTACTCTGGAAACACCATATATTTT. The chain carries TRBV9 and TRBJ1-3, with D perhaps TRBD1 (5 bases). Germline assignment: CDR1 SGDLS and CDR2 YYNGEE. Between the trimmed V and J ends, which lost 4 bases and 0 bases, there was a span of 20 bases. The CDR3 runs to 18 residues.

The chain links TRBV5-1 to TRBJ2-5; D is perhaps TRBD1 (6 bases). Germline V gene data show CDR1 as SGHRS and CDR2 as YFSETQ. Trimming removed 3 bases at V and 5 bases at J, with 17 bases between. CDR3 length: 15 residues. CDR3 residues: CASSSGTSLGETQYF. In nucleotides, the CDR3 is TGCGCCAGCAGCTCGGGGACATCCCTGGGGGAGACCCAGTACTTC. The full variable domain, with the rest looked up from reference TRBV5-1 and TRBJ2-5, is KAGVTQTPRYLIKTRGQQVTLSCSPISGHRSVSWYQQTPGQGLQFLFEYFSETQRNKGNFPGRFSGRQFSNSRSEMNVSTLELGDSALYLCASSSGTSLGETQYFGPGTRLLVL.

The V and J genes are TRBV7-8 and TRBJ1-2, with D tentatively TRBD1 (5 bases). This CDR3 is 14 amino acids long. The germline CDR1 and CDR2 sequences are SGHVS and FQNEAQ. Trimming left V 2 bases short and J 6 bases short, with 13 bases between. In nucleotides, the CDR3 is TGTGCCAGCAGCTTAAACAGGATTAGCCATGGCTACACCTTC. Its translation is CASSLNRISHGYTF.

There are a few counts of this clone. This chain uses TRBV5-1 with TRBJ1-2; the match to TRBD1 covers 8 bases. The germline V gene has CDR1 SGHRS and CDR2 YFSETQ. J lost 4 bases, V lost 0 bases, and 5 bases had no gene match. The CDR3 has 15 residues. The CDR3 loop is CASSLGTGLSYGYTF. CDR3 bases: TGCGCCAGCAGCTTGGGGACAGGGCTCAGCTATGGCTACACCTTC.

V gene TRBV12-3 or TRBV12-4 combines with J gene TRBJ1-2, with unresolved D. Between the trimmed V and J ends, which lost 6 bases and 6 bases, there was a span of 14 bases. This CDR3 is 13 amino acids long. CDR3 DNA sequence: TGTGCCAGCAGCCTCCCCGGGATTGATGGCTACACCTTC. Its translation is CASSLPGIDGYTF.

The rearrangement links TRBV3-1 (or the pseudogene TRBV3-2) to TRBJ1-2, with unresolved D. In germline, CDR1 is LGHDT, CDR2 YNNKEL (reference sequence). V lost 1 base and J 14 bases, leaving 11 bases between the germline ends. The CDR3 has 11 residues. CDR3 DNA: TGTGCCAGCAGCCAAGGAGGGTCCGGGACCTTC. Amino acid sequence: CASSQGGSGTF.

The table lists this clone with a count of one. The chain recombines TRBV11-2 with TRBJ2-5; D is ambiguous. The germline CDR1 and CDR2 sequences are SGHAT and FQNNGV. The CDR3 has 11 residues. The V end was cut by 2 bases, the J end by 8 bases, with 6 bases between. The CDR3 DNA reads TGTGCCAGCAGCTTATCGGTAACCCAGTACTTC. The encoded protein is CASSLSVTQYF.

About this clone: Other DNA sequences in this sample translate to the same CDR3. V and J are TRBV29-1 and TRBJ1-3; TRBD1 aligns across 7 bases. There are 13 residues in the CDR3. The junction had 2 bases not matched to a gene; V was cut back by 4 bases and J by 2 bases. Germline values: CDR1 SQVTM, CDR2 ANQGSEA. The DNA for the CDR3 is TGCAGCGTTGGGCAGGGGGCTGGAAACACCATATATTTT. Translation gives CSVGQGAGNTIYF.

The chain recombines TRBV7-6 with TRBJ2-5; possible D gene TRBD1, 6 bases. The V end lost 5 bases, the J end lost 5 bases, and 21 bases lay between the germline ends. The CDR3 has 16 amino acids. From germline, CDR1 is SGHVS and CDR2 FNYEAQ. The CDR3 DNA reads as TGTGCCAGCAGCCATTCCAACAGGGATGAAAGGGAGACCCAGTACTTC. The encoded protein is CASSHSNRDERETQYF.

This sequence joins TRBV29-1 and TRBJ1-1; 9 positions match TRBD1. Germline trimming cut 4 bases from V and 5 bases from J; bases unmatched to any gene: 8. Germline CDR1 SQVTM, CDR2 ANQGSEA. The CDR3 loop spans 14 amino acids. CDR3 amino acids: CSVGPQGANTEAFF. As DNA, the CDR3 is TGCAGCGTTGGTCCACAGGGGGCTAATACTGAAGCTTTCTTT.